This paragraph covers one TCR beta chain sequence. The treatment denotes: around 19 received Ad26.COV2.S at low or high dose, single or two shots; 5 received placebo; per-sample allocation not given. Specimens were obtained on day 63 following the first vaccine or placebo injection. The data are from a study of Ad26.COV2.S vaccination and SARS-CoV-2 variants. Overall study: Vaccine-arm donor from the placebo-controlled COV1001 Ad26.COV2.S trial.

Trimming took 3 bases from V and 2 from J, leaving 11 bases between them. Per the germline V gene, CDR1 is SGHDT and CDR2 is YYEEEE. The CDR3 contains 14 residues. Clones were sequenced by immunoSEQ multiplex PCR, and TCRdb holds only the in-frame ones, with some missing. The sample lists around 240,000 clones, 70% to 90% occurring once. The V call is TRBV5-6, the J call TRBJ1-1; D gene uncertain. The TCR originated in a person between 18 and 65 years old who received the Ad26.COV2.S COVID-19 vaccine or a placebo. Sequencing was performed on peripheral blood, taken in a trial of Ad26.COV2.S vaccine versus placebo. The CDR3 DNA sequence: TGTGCCAGCAGCTGGGGAACGGGCAACACTGAAGCTTTCTTT. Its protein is CASSWGTGNTEAFF.